Below are 10 T cell receptor beta chains sequenced from a single sample in a study of T cell responses to AZD1222 COVID-19 vaccine. Here immunoSEQ multiplex PCR was the method, and the copy in TCRdb shows in-frame clones only, minus some. Of 150,000 to 180,000 clones in the sample, less than 95% were seen once. Specimen: peripheral blood, collected on day 0 of AZD1222 vaccination. These receptors came from an adult in good health.

The chain employs TRBV9 and TRBJ2-2; the D is unclear. The CDR3 totals 16 residues. Germline CDR1 and CDR2: SGDLS and YYNGEE. V was pared by 0 bases and J by 2 bases, with 11 bases between. CDR3 sequence: CASSVVSINNTGELFF. The CDR3 DNA is TGTGCCAGCAGCGTAGTTAGTATTAACAACACCGGGGAGCTGTTTTTT.

The chain is built from TRBV4-1 and TRBJ2-5, with D uncertain. The CDR3 covers 12 residues. Germline-derived CDR1 and CDR2 are MGHRA and YSYEKL. Trimming took 2 bases from V and 11 from J, leaving 12 bases between them. The CDR3 DNA follows: TGCGCCAGCAGCCAAATTGGGTTACTTCAGTACTTC. Translating it yields CASSQIGLLQYF.

This chain connects TRBV12-3 or TRBV12-4 to TRBJ1-5; D perhaps matches TRBD1 (5 bases). The germline V and J ends were trimmed by 4 bases and 4 bases, with 8 bases remaining between them. The CDR3 sequence is 13 residues long. CDR3 nucleotides: TGTGCCAGCAGTTCCCGGGGGAATCAGCCCCAGCATTTT. It translates to CASSSRGNQPQHF.

This clone was detected once. The chain employs TRBV15 and TRBJ2-1; 9 bases agree with TRBD2. CDR1 LNHNV and CDR2 YYDKDF come from the germline V gene (reference sequence). This CDR3 spans 14 amino acids. Trimming at V came to 9 bases and at J to 2 bases, leaving 5 bases not matched to a gene. The CDR3 DNA reads TGTGCCACGGAAAAGCGGGGGGCCTACAATGAGCAGTTCTTC. Translation: CATEKRGAYNEQFF.

The chain joins TRBV4-3 to TRBJ1-6; the match to TRBD1 covers 7 bases. The CDR3 covers 13 residues. Germline CDR1 and CDR2: LGHNA and YSLEER. Unmatched junction bases numbered 7, after V lost 3 bases and J lost 14 bases. CDR3 sequence reads: CASSQADRTTLHF. The DNA for the CDR3 is TGCGCCAGCAGCCAGGCGGACAGGACCACCCTCCACTTT.

This clone was detected once. V gene TRBV7-9 combines with J gene TRBJ2-1; TRBD2 agrees at 7 bases. Losses at the gene ends were 1 base for V and 1 base for J; bases not matched to a gene: 1. This CDR3 is built from 15 residues. Germline V gene data show CDR1 as SEHNR and CDR2 as FQNEAQ (reference sequence). In DNA, the CDR3 is TGTGCCAGCAGCTTAGTGCGGGAGTCCTACAATGAGCAGTTCTTC. It specifies CASSLVRESYNEQFF.

The V gene is TRBV5-1, the J gene TRBJ2-2, with TRBD2 matching 9 bases. Germline lookup yields CDR1 SGHRS and CDR2 YFSETQ. The CDR3 covers 14 residues. V trimming: 3 bases; J trimming: 3 bases; junction bases outside the gene matches: 0. CDR3 nucleotides: TGCGCCAGCAGCTCTAGCGGGGACACCGGGGAGCTGTTTTTT. It translates to CASSSSGDTGELFF.

The J gene is TRBJ1-1, the V gene TRBV6-2 or TRBV6-3; D unresolved. Germline lookup yields CDR1 MNHEY and CDR2 SVGEGT. This CDR3 has 14 amino acids. Trimming left V 2 bases short and J 3 bases short, with 10 bases between. For the CDR3, the DNA is TGTGCCAGCAGTTACACGGGAAGGGACACTGAAGCTTTCTTT. This translates into CASSYTGRDTEAFF.

The chain employs TRBV28 and TRBJ1-5; 8 bases fit TRBD1. The CDR3 runs to 15 residues. J was trimmed by 6 bases and V by 2 bases; bases with no gene match: 6. Germline V gene lookup returns CDR1 MDHEN and CDR2 SYDVKM. CDR3 in amino acids: CASSLRGQGAQPQHF. Here the CDR3 DNA reads TGTGCCAGCAGTTTAAGGGGGCAGGGGGCTCAGCCCCAGCATTTT.

This chain connects TRBV18 to TRBJ1-1, with D maybe TRBD1 (5 bases). Germline CDR1 is KGHSH and CDR2 is LQKENI. The germline V and J ends were trimmed by 3 bases and 0 bases, with 11 bases remaining between them. This CDR3 is built from 15 residues. This chain's CDR3 is CASSPWDEMNTEAFF. CDR3 in DNA: TGTGCCAGCTCACCCTGGGACGAGATGAACACTGAAGCTTTCTTT.